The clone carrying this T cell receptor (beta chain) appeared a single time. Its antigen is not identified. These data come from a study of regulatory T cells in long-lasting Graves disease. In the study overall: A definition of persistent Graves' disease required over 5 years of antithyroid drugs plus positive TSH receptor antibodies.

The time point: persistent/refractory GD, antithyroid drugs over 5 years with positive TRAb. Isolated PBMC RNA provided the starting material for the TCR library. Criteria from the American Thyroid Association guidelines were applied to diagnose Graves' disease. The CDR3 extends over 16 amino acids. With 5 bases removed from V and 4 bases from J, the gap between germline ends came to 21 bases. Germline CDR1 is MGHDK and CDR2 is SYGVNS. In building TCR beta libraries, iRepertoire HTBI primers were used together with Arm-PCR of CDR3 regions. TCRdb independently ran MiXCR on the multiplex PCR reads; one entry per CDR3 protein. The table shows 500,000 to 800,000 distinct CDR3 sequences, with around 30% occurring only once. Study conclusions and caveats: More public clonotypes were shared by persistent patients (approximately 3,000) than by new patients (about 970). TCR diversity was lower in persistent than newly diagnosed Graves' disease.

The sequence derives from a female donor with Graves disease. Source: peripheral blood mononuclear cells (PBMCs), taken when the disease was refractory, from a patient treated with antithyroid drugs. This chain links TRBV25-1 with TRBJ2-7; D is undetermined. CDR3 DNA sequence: TGTGCCAGCAGTCCCTCACGACTCCTAAGCCTATACGAGCAGTACTTC. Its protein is CASSPSRLLSLYEQYF.